Sequencing of this TCR beta chain was carried out in a study of T cells in Graves' hyperthyroidism and ophthalmopathy. RNA transcripts served as the template for amplifying TCR beta CDR3 regions. First-round RT-PCR with HTBI primers amplified the TCR CDR3 region. Using its own MiXCR run on the multiplex PCR reads, TCRdb lists one record per CDR3 protein. The sample shows roughly 640,000 distinct CDR3 sequences, 16% of them seen only once. Deletions cut 1 base from V and 4 bases from J, with 8 bases between. The CDR3 spans 13 residues. The germline CDR1 and CDR2 sequences are SGHTA and FQGNSA. The table lists this clonotype with many counts.

Specimen: blood. The clonotype comes from a woman aged 40-49 years with Graves' ophthalmopathy. This sequence joins TRBV7-2 and TRBJ2-7; D gene uncertain. This CDR3 is CASSLVWAYEQYF. Here the CDR3 DNA reads TGTGCCAGCAGCTTAGTATGGGCGTACGAGCAGTACTTC.